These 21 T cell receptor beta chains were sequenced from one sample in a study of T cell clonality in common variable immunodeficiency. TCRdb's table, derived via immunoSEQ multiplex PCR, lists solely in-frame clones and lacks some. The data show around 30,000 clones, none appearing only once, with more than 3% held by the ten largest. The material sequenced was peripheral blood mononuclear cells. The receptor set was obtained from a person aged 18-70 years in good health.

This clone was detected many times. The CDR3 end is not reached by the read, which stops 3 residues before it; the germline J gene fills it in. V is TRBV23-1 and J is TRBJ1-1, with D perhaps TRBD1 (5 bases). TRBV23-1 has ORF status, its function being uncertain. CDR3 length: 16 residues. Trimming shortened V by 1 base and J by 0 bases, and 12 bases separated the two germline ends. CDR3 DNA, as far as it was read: TGCGCCAGCAGTCAATGGAAGACAGCTGTGAACACTGAA. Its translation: CASSQWKTAVNTE. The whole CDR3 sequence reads CASSQWKTAVNTEAFF.

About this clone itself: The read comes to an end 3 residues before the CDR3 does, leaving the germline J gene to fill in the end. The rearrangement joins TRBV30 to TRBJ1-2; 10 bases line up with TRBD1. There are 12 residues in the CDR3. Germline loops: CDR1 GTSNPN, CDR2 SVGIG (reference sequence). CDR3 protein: CAWSRDRGDYTF. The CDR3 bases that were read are TGTGCCTGGAGCCGGGACAGGGGTGAC.

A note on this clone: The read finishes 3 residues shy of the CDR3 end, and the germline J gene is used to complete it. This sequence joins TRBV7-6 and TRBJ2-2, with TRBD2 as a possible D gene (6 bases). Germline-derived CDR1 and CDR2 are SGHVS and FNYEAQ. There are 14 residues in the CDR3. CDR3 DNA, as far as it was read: TGTGCCAGCAGCTTAGGGGGGGAGAATTCACCG. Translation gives CASSLGGENSP. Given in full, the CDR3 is CASSLGGENSPLFF.

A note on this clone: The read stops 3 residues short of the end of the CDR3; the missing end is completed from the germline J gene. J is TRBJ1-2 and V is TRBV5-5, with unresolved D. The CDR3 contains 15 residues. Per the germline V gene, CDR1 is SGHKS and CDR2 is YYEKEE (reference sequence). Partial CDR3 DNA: TGTGCCAGCAGCTTGGATAGCGGGAGTCCCTACGAC. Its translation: CASSLDSGSPYD. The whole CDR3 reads CASSLDSGSPYDYTF.

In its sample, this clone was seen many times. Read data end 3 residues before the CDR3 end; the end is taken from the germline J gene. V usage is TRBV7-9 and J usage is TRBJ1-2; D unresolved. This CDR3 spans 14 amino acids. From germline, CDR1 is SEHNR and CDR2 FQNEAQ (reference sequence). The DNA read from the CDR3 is TGTGCCAGCAGCTCACAAAGCGGGGTAGGCGGC. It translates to CASSSQSGVGG. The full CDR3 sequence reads CASSSQSGVGGYTF.

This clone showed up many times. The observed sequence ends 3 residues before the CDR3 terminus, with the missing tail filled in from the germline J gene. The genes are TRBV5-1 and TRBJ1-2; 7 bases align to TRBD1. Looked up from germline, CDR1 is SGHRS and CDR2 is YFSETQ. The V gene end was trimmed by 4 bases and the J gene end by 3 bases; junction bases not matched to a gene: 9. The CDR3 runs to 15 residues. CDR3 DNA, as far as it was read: TGCGCCAGCAGCCTTGGGATCGACAGGGACTATGGC. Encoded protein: CASSLGIDRDYG. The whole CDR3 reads CASSLGIDRDYGYTF.

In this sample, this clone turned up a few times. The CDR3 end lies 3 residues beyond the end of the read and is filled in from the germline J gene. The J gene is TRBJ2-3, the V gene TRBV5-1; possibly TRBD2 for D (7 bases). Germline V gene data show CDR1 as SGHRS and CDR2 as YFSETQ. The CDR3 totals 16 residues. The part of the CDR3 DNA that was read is TGCGCCAGCAGCTCACACGCGGGGGCATATAATTCACCG. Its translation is CASSSHAGAYNSP. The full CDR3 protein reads CASSSHAGAYNSPQYF.

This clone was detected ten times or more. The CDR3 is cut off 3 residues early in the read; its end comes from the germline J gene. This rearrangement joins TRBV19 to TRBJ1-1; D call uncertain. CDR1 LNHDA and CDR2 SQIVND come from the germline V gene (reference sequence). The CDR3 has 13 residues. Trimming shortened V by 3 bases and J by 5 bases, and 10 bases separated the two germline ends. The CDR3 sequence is CASSITFGTEAFF. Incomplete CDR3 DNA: TGTGCCAGTAGTATTACATTTGGTACTGAA.

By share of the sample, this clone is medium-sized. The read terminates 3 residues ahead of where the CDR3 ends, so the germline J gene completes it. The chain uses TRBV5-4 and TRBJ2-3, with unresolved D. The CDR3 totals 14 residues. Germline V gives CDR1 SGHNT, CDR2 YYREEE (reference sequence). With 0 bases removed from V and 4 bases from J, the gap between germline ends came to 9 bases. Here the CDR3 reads CASSLVGSPDTQYF. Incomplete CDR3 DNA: TGTGCCAGCAGCTTGGTTGGCTCCCCAGATACG. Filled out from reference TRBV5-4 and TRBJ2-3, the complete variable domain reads ETGVTQSPTHLIKTRGQQVTLRCSSQSGHNTVSWYQQALGQGPQFIFQYYREEENGRGNFPPRFSGLQFPNYSSELNVNALELDDSALYLCASSLVGSPDTQYFGPGTRLTVL.

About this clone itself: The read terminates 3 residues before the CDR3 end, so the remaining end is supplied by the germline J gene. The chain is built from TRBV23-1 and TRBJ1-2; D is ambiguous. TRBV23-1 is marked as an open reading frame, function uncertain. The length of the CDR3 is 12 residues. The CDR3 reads CASSQSADDYTF. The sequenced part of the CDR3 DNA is TGCGCCAGCAGTCAATCGGCGGATGAC.

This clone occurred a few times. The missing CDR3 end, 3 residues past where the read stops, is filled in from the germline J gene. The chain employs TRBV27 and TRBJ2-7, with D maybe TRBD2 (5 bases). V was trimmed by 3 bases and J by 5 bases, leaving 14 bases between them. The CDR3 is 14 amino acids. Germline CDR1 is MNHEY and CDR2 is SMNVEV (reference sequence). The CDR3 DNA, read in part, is TGTGCCAGCAGTTTCGGAACTAGGCGAAACGAG. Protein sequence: CASSFGTRRNE. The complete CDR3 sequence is CASSFGTRRNEQYF.

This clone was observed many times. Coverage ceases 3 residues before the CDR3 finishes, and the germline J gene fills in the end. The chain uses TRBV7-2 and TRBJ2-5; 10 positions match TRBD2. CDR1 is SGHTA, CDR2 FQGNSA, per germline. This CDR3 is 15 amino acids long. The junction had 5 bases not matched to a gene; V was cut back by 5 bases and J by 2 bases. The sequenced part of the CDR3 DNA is TGTGCCAGCAGCCTACTAGCGGGATCACAAGAGACC. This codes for CASSLLAGSQET. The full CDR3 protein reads CASSLLAGSQETQYF.

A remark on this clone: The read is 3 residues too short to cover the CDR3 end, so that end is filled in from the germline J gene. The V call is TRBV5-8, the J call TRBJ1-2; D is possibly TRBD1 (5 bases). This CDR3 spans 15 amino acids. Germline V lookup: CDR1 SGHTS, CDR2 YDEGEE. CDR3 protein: CASSLTRDPAGGYTF. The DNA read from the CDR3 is TGTGCCAGCAGCTTGACCCGGGACCCAGCGGGGGGC.

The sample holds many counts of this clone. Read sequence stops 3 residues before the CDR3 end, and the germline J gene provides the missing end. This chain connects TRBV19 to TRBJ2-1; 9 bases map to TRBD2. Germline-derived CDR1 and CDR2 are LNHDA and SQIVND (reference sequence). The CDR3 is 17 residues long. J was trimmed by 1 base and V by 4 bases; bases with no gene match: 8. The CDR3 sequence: CASSREGSGGSYNEQFF. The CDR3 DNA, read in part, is TGTGCCAGTAGTAGGGAAGGTAGCGGGGGTTCCTACAATGAG.

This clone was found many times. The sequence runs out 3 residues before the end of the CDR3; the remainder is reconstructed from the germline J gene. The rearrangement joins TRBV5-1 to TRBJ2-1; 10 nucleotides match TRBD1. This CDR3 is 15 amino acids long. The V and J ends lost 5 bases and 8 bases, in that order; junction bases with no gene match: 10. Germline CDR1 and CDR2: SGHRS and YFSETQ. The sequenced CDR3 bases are TGCGCCAGCAGTCGGGTTGGGACAGGGGTTTATGAG. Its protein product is CASSRVGTGVYE. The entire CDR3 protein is CASSRVGTGVYEQFF.

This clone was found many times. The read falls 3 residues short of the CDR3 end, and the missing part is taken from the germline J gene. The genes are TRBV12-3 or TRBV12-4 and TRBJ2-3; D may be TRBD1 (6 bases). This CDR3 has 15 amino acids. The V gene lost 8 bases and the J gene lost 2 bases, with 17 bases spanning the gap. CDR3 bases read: TGTGCCAGCGGGCCCCAGGGGCCCGTCACAGATACG. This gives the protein CASGPQGPVTDT. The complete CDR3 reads CASGPQGPVTDTQYF.

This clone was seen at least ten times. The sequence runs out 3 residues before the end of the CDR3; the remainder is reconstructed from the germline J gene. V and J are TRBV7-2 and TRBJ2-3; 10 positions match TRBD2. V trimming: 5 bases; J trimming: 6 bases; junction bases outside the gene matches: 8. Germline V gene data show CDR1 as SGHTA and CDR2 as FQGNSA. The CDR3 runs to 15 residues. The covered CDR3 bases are TGTGCCAGCAGCCCTCAGCGGGGGGGCCCGGATACG. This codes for CASSPQRGGPDT. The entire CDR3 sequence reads CASSPQRGGPDTQYF.

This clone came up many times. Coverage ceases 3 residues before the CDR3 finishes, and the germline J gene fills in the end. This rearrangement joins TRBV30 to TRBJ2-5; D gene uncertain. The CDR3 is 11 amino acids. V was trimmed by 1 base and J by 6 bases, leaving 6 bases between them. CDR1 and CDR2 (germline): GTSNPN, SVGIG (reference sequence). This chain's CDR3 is CAWSEYQTQYF. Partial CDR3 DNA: TGTGCCTGGAGTGAATATCAGACC.

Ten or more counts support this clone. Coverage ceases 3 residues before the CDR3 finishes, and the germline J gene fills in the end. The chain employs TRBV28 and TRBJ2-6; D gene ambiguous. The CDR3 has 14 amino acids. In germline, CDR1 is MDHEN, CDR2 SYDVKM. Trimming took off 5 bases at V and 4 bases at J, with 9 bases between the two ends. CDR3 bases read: TGTGCCAGCAGTCCCCCCTCGGGGGCCAACGTC. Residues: CASSPPSGANV. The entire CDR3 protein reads CASSPPSGANVLTF.

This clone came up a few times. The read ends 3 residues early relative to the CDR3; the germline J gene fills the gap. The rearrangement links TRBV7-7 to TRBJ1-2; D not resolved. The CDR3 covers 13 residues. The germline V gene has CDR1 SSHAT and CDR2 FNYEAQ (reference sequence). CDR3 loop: CASSSTPGVDYTF. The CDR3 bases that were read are TGTGCCAGCAGCTCCACTCCCGGGGTGGAC.

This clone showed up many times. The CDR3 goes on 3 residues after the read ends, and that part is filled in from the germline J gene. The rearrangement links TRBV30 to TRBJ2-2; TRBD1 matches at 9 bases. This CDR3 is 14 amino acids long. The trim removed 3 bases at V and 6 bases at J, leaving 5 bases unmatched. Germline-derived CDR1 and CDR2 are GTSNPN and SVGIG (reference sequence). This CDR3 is CAWSPGTGSGELFF. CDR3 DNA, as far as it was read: TGTGCCTGGAGCCCGGGGACAGGGTCCGGGGAG.